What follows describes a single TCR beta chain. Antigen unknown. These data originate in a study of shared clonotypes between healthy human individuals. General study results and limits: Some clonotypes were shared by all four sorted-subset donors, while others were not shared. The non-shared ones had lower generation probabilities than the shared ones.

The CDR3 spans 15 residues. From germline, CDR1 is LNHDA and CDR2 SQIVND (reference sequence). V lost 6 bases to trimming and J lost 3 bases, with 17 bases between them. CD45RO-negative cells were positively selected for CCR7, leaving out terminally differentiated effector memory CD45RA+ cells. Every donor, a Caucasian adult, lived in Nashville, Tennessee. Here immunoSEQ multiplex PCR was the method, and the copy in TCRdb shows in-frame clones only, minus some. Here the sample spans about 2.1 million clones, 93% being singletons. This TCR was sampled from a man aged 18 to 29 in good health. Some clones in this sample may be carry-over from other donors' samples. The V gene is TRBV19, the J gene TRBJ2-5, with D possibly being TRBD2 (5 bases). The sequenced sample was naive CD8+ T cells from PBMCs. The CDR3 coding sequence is TGTGCCAGTAGCGTGACCTTAGCGCCTGAAGAGACCCAGTACTTC. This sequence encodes CASSVTLAPEETQYF.